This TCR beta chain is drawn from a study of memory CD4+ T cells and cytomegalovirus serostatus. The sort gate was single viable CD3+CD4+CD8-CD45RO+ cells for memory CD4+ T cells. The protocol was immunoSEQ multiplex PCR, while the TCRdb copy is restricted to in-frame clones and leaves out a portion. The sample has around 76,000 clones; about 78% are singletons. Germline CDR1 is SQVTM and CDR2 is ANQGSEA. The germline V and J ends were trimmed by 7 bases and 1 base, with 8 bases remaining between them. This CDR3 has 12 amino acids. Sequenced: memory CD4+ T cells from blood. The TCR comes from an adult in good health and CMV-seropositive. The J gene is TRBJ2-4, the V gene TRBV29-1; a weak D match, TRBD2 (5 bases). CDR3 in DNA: TGCAGCGGAAGGGAGGCCAAAAACATTCAGTACTTC. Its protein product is CSGREAKNIQYF.